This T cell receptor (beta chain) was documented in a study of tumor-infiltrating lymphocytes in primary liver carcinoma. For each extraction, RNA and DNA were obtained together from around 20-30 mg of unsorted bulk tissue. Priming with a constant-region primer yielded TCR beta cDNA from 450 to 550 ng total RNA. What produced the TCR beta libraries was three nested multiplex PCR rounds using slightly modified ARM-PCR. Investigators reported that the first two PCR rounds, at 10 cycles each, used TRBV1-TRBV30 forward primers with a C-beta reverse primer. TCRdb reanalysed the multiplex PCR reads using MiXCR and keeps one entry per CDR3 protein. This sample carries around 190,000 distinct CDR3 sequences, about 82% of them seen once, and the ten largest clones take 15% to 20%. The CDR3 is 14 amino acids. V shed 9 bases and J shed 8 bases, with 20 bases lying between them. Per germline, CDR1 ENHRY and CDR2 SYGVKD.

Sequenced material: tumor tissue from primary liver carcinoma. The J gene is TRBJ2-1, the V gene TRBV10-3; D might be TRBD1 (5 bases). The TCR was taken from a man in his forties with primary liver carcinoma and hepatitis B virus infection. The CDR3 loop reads CAMSPAAGIDEQFF. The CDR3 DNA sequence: TGTGCCATGAGTCCCGCCGCAGGGATCGATGAGCAGTTCTTC.